The clone carrying this TCR beta chain has only a few counts. Its antigen remains unknown. These data come from a study of glioma-infiltrating T cells. The CDR3 length is 15 residues. With 3 bases removed from V and 1 base from J, the gap between germline ends came to 12 bases. Germline V gene sequence: CDR1 LNHDA, CDR2 SQIVND (reference sequence). The iRepertoire nested amplicon-rescue multiplex PCR amplified TCR alpha and beta CDR3s from RNA. Tissue mRNA or PBMC total RNA, 100-400 ng, went into one-step reverse transcription and amplification. TCRdb recomputed calls from the multiplex PCR reads with MiXCR, one row per CDR3 protein. The sample records 95,000 to 110,000 distinct CDR3 sequences, around 29% being singletons. Points from the study as a whole: Tissue and blood shared very few CDR3 sequences. Tissue-blood divergence was below expectation in non-neoplastic patients, above in gliomas.

The origin of this receptor is a human donor with low-grade glioma or glioblastoma, undergoing nonglioma brain surgery, or in good health (not recorded which). This chain joins TRBV19 and TRBJ1-1, with D unclear. Sequenced: glioma tissue, nonneoplastic brain tissue, or PBMCs (not recorded which). CDR3 in amino acids: CASSMRPRGNTEAFF. The CDR3 DNA is TGTGCCAGTAGTATGAGGCCCCGGGGGAACACTGAAGCTTTCTTT.